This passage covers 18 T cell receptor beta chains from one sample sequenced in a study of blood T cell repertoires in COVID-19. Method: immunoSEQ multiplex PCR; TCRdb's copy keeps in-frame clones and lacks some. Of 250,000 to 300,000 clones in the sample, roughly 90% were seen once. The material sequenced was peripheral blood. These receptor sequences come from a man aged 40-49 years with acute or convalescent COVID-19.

CDR3 loop: CASSLDRFSDTQYF. The CDR3 DNA reads as TGTGCCAGCAGTCTGGACAGGTTTTCAGATACGCAGTATTTT. The chain couples TRBV6-5 to TRBJ2-3, with 7 positions matching TRBD1. The V segment lost 5 bases and the J segment 4 bases; nucleotides outside the gene matches: 6. The CDR3 consists of 14 residues. Germline CDR1 reads MNHEY; CDR2 reads SVGAGI.

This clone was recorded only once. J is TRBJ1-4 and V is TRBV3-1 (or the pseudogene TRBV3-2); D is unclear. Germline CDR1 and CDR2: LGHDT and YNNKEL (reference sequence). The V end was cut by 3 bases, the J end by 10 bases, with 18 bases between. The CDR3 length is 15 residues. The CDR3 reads CASSQADILGGKLFF. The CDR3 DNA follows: TGTGCCAGCAGCCAGGCCGATATCCTGGGAGGAAAACTGTTTTTT.

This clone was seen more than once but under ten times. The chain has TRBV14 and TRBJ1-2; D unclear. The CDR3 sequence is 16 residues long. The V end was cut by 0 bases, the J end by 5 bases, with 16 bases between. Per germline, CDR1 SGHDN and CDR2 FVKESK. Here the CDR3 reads CASSQDNNREVYGYTF. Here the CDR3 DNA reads TGTGCCAGCAGCCAAGATAATAACAGAGAAGTTTATGGCTACACCTTC.

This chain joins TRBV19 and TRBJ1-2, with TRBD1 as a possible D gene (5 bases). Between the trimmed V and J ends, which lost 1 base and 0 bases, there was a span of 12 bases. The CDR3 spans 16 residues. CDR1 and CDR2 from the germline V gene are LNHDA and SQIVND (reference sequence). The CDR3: CASSIGGAGTNYGYTF. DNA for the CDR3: TGTGCCAGTAGTATAGGAGGAGCAGGGACTAACTATGGCTACACCTTC.

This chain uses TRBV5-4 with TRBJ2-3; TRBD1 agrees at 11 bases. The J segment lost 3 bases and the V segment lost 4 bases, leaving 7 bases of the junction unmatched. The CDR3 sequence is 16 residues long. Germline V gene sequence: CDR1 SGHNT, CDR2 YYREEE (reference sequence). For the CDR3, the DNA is TGTGCCAGCAGCAGACTCGGACAGGGGGCAACAGATACGCAGTATTTT. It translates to CASSRLGQGATDTQYF.

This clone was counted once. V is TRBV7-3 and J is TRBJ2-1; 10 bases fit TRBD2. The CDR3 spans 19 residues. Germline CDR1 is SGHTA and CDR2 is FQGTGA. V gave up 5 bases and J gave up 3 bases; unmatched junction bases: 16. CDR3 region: CASSPKGPRSSGGYNEQFF. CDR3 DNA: TGTGCCAGCAGCCCTAAAGGCCCCCGGTCTAGCGGGGGCTACAATGAGCAGTTCTTC.

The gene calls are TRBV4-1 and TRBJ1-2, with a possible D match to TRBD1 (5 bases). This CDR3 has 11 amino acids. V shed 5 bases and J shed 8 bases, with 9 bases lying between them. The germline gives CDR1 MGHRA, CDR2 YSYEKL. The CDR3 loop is CASSYPGGYTF. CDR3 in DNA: TGCGCCAGCAGCTACCCAGGGGGCTACACCTTC.

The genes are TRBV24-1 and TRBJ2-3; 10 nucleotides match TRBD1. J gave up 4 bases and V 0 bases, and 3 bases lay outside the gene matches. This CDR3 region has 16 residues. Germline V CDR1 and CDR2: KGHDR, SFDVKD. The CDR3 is CATSDLLTGGPDTQYF. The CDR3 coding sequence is TGTGCCACCAGTGATTTGCTGACAGGGGGCCCAGATACGCAGTATTTT.

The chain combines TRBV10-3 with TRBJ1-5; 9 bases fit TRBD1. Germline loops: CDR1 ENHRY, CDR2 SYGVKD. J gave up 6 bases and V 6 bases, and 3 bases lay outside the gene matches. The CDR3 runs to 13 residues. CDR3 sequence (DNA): TGTGCCATCAGCGAGGACAGGGGTCAGCCCCAGCATTTT. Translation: CAISEDRGQPQHF.

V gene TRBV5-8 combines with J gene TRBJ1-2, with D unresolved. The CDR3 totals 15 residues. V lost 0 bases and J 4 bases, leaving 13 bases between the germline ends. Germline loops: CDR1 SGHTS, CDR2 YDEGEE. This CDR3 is CASSLASLGGYGYTF. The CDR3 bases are TGTGCCAGCAGCTTGGCCAGCCTCGGAGGCTATGGCTACACCTTC. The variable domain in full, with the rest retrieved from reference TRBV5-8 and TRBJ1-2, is EAGVTQSPTHLIKTRGQQATLRCSPISGHTSVYWYQQALGLGLQFLLWYDEGEERNRGNFPPRFSGRQFPNYSSELNVNALELEDSALYLCASSLASLGGYGYTFGSGTRLTVV.

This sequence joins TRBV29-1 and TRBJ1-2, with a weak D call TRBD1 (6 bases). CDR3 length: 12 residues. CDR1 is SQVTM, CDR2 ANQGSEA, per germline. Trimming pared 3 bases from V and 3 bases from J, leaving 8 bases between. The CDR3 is CSVEGADYGYTF. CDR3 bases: TGCAGCGTTGAGGGGGCTGACTATGGCTACACCTTC.

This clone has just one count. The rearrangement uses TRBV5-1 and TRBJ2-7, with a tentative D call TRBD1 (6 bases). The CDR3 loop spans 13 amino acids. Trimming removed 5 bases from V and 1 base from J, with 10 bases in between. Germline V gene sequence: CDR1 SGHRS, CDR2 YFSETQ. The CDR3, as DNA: TGCGCCAGCAGGGAAGGGGGTTCCTACGAGCAGTACTTC. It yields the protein CASREGGSYEQYF.

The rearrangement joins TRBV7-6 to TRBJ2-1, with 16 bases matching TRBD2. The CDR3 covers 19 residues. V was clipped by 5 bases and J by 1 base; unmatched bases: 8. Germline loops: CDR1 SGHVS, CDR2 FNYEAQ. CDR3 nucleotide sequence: TGTGCCAGCAGCCCCGATGGGACTAGCGGGGGGGCTTCCTACAATGAGCAGTTCTTC. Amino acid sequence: CASSPDGTSGGASYNEQFF.

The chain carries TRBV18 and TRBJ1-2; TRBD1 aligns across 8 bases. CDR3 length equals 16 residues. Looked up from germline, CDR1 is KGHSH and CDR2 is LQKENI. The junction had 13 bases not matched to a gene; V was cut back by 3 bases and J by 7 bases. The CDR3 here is CASSPLAGTGYGGYTF. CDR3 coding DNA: TGTGCCAGCTCACCTTTAGCCGGGACAGGCTACGGTGGCTACACCTTC.

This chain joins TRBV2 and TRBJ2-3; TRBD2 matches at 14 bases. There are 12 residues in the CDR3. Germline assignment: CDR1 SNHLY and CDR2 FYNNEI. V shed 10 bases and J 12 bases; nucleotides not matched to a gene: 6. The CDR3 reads CATGTSGGSQYF. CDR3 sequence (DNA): TGTGCCACCGGGACTAGCGGGGGCTCACAGTATTTT.

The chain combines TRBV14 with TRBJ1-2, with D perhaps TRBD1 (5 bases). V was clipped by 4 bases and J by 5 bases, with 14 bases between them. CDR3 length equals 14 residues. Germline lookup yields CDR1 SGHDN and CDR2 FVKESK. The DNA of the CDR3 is TGTGCCAGCAGCCGCCGGGGGAGCGTATATGGCTACACCTTC. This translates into CASSRRGSVYGYTF.

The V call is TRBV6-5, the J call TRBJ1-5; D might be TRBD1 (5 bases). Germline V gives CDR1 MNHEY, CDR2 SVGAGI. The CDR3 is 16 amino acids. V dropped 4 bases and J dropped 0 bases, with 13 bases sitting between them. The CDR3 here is CASSLDSPYSNQPQHF. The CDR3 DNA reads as TGTGCCAGCAGTTTAGACAGCCCCTATAGCAATCAGCCCCAGCATTTT.

This chain's CDR3 is CASSLQGGEGDTEAFF. CDR3 nucleotide sequence: TGCGCCAGCAGCTTACAGGGAGGGGAAGGGGACACTGAAGCTTTCTTT. The V and J genes are TRBV5-1 and TRBJ1-1, with D possibly matching TRBD1 (6 bases). This CDR3 has 16 residues. Germline-derived CDR1 and CDR2 are SGHRS and YFSETQ. V was cut by 2 bases and J by 3 bases, with 17 bases left in between.